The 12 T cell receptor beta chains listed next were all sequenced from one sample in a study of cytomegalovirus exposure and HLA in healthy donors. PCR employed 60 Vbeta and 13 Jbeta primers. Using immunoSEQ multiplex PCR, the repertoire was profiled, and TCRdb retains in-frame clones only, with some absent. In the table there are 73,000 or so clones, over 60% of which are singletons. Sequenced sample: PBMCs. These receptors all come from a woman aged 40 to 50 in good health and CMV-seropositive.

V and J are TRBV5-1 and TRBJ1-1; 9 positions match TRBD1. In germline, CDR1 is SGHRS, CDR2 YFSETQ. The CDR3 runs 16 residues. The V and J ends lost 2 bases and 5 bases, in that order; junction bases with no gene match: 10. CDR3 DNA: TGCGCCAGCAGCTTTGCTCACGGGACAGGGTTAACTGAAGCTTTCTTT. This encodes CASSFAHGTGLTEAFF. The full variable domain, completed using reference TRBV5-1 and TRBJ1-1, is KAGVTQTPRYLIKTRGQQVTLSCSPISGHRSVSWYQQTPGQGLQFLFEYFSETQRNKGNFPGRFSGRQFSNSRSEMNVSTLELGDSALYLCASSFAHGTGLTEAFFGQGTRLTVV.

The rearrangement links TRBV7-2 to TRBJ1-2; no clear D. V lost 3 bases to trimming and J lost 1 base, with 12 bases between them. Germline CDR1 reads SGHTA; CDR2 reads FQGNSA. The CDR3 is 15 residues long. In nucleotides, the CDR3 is TGTGCCAGCAGCTTCTTGGCTCACAATAACTATGGCTACACCTTC. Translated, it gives CASSFLAHNNYGYTF. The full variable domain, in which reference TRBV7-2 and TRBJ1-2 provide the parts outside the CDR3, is GAGVSQSPSNKVTEKGKDVELRCDPISGHTALYWYRQSLGQGLEFLIYFQGNSAPDKSGLPSDRFSAERTGGSVSTLTIQRTQQEDSAVYLCASSFLAHNNYGYTFGSGTRLTVV.

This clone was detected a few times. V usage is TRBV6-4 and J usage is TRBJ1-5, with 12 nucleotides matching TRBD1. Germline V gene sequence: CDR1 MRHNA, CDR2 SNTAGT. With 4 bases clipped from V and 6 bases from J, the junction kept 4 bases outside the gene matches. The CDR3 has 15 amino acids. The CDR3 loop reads CASSAGTGGGQPQHF. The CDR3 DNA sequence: TGTGCCAGCAGTGCCGGGACAGGGGGCGGTCAGCCCCAGCATTTT.

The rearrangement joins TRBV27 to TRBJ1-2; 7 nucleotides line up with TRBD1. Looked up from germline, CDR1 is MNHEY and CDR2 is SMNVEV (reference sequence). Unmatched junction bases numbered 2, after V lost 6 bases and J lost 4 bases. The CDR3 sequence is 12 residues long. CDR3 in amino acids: CASSDRAYGYTF. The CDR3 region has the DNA TGTGCCAGCAGCGACAGGGCCTATGGCTACACCTTC.

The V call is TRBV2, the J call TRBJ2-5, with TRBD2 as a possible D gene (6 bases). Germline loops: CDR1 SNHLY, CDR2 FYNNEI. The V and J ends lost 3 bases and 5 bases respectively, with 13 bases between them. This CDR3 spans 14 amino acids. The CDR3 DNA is TGTGCCAGCAGTGAGCTTTCCGGGAGTGAGACCCAGTACTTC. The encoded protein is CASSELSGSETQYF.

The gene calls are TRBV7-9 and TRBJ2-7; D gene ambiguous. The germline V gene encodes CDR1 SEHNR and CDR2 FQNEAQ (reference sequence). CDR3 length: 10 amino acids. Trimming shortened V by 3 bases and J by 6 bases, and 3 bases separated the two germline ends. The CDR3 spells CASSFGEQYF. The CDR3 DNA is TGTGCCAGCAGCTTCGGCGAGCAGTACTTC.

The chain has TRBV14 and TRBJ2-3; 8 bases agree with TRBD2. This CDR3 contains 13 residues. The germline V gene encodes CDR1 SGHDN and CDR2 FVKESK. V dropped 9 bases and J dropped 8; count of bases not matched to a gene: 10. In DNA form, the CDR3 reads TGTGCCAGTGGACTAGCTACTTCGGGTACGCAGTATTTT. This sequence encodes CASGLATSGTQYF.

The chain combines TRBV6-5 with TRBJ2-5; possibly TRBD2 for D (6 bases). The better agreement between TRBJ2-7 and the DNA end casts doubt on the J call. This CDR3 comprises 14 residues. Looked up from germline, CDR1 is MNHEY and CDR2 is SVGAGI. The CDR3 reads CASSYLEGPYEQYF. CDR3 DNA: TGTGCCAGCAGTTACCTGGAGGGGCCCTACGAGCAGTACTTC.

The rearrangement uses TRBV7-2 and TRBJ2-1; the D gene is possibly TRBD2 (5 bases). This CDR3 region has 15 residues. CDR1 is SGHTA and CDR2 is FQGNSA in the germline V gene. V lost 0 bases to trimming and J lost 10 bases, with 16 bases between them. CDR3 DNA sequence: TGTGCCAGCAGCTTAGCCGGGGTTTTCCCTCGAGAGCAGTTCTTC. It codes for CASSLAGVFPREQFF. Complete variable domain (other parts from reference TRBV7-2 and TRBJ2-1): GAGVSQSPSNKVTEKGKDVELRCDPISGHTALYWYRQSLGQGLEFLIYFQGNSAPDKSGLPSDRFSAERTGGSVSTLTIQRTQQEDSAVYLCASSLAGVFPREQFFGPGTRLTVL.

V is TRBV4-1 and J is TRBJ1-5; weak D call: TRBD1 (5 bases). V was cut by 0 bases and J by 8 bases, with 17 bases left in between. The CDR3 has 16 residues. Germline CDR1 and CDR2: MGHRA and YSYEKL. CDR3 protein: CASSQDKWGGEKPQHF. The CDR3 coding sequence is TGCGCCAGCAGCCAAGATAAATGGGGCGGCGAGAAGCCCCAGCATTTT.

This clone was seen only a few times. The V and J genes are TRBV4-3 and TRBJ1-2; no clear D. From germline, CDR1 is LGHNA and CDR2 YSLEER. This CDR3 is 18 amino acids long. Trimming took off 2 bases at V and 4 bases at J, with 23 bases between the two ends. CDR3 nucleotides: TGCGCCAGCAGCCAAAGTTCCTTAGAGGTGGACTCAAGCTATGGCTACACCTTC. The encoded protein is CASSQSSLEVDSSYGYTF.

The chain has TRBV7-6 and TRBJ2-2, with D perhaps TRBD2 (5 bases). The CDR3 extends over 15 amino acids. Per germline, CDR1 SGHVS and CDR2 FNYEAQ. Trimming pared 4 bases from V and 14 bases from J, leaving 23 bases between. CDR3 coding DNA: TGTGCCAGCAGCTCCGAAACGCGCGGACTGACTGGCCTGTTTTTT. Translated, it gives CASSSETRGLTGLFF.